The TCR beta chain under discussion was sequenced for a study of CD8 T cells in ankylosing spondylitis. The study's findings and limits: The clones that were linked to disease were reported to be significantly enriched in matched synovial fluid samples from ankylosing spondylitis patients. Reports of some motif variants in reactive arthritis synovial fluid and blood predate this one. A TCR beta motif of about 8 highly homologous variants appeared characteristic of ankylosing spondylitis blood.

Trimming shortened V by 2 bases and J by 0 bases, and 12 bases separated the two germline ends. The CDR3 is 15 residues long. Germline CDR1 reads SGHKS; CDR2 reads YYEKEE (reference sequence). Note on this clonotype: The antigen is undetermined.

A quantitative 5'-RACE method, one with molecular barcodes, was used to make TCR beta libraries. TCRdb recomputed calls from the 5' RACE reads with MiXCR, one row per CDR3 protein. The data contain 150,000 to 200,000 distinct CDR3 sequences, 9.8% of them seen just once; the ten biggest clones take up more than 12%. This sequence was found in a female donor with ankylosing spondylitis or in good health (not recorded which). Sequencing was done on a sample of blood, either unsorted or a sorted T cell fraction (not recorded which). V usage is TRBV5-5 and J usage is TRBJ2-7; weak D call: TRBD1 (6 bases). CDR3 in DNA: TGTGCCAGCAGCTTAGAACAGGGAGCCTCCTACGAGCAGTACTTC. Translation gives CASSLEQGASYEQYF.